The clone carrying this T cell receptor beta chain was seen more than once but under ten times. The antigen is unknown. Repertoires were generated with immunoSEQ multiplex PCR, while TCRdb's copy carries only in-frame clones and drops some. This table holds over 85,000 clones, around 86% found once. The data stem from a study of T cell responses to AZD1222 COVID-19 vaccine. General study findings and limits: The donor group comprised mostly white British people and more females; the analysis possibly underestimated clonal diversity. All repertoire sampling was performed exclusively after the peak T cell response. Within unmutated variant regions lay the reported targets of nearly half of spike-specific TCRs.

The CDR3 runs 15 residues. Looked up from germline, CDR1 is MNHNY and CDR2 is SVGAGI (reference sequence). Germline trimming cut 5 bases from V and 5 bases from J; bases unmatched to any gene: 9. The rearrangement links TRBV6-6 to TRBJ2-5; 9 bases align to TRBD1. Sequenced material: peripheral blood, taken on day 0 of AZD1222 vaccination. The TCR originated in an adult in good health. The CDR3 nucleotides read TGTGCCAGCAGTAACCGGGACAGGGACTTGGAGACCCAGTACTTC. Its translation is CASSNRDRDLETQYF.